This TCR beta chain was sequenced in a study of blood T cell repertoires in COVID-19. About the study: T cells, B-cell-depleted T cells, or PBMCs supplied cDNA or gDNA.

As processed by the authors: Reference gene primer amplification in the assay estimated nucleated cell counts. Method: immunoSEQ multiplex PCR; TCRdb's copy keeps in-frame clones and lacks some. V and J calls and clone size follow that table, whereas D and trimming were derived from the DNA. Of 160,000 or so clones in the sample, about 84% were seen once. Everyone who took part was roughly 18 to 95 years old, and they came from about 23 US areas. Per germline, CDR1 ENHRY and CDR2 SYGVKD. The CDR3 has 14 amino acids. V lost 2 bases, J lost 10 bases, and 9 bases stayed unmatched. The TCR comes from a woman aged 40 to 50 with acute COVID-19. The J gene is TRBJ2-3, the V gene TRBV10-3, with 7 positions matching TRBD1. The sequencing sample was made of PBMCs or T cells enriched from blood (not recorded which). Here the CDR3 reads CAISELQGEEAQYF. The CDR3, as DNA: TGTGCCATCAGTGAGCTGCAGGGGGAAGAAGCGCAGTATTTT.